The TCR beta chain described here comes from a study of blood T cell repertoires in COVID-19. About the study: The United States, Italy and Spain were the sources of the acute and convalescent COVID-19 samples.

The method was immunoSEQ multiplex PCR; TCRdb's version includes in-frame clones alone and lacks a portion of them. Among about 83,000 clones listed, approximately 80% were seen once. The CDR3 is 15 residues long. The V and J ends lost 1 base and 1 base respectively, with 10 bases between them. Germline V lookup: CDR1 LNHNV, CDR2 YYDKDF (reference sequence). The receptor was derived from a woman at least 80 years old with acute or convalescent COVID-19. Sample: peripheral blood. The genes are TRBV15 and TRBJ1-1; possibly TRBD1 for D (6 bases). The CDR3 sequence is CATSRVGGRNTEAFF. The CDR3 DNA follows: TGTGCCACCAGCAGAGTGGGGGGGCGGAACACTGAAGCTTTCTTT.